This TCR beta chain is drawn from a study of T cells in Graves' hyperthyroidism and ophthalmopathy. TCR beta CDR3 region amplification was performed from RNA transcripts. The HTBI set primed first-round TCR CDR3 RT-PCR. TCRdb redid the calling of the multiplex PCR reads with MiXCR, one entry per CDR3 protein. The sample holds more than 500,000 distinct CDR3 sequences, about 15% seen once. Inclusion characteristics of ophthalmopathy patients comprised a Clinical Activity Score of at least 3, a NOSPECS grade of at least 4, and duration under 3 months. The source of the PBMCs was 8.5 to 10 ml of fresh peripheral blood. This clonotype appeared many times. The CDR3 sequence is 15 residues long. Germline V CDR1 and CDR2: MNHNS, SASEGT. Trimming took 5 bases from V and 6 from J, leaving 17 bases between them.

The V call is TRBV6-1, the J call TRBJ1-5; maybe TRBD1 (5 bases). The sequenced material came from blood. The sequence was collected from a woman aged 40 to 50 with Graves' ophthalmopathy. CDR3 nucleotide sequence: TGTGCCAGCAGTAAAACAGGTTACGCCGGTCAGCCCCAGCATTTT. Amino acids: CASSKTGYAGQPQHF.